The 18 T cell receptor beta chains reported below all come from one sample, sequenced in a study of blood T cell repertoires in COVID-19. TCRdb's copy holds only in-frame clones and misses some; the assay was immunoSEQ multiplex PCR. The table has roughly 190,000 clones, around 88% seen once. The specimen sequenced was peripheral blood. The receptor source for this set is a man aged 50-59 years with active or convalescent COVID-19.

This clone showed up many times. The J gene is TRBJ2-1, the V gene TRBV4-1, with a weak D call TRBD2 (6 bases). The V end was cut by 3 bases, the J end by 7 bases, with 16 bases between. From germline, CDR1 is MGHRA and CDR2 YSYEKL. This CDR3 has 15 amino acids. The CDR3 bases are TGCGCCAGCAGCCAGGAAGGGCGGGGACGGAATGAGCAGTTCTTC. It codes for CASSQEGRGRNEQFF.

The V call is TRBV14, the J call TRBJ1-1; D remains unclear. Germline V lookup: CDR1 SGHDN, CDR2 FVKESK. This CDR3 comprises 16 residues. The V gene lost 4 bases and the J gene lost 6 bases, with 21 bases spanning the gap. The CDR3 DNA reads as TGTGCCAGCAGCCGGGCGTTCACTAGGACCCGTTCTGAAGCTTTCTTT. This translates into CASSRAFTRTRSEAFF.

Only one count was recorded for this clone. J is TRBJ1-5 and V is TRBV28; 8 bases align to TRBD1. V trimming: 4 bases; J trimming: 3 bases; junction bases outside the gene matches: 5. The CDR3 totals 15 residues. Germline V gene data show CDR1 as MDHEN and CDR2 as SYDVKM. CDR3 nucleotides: TGTGCCAGCAGTTCCGACAGGGGACCCAATCAGCCCCAGCATTTT. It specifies CASSSDRGPNQPQHF. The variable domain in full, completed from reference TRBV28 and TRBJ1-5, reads DVKVTQSSRYLVKRTGEKVFLECVQDMDHENMFWYRQDPGLGLRLIYFSYDVKMKEKGDIPEGYSVSREKKERFSLILESASTNQTSMYLCASSSDRGPNQPQHFGDGTRLSIL.

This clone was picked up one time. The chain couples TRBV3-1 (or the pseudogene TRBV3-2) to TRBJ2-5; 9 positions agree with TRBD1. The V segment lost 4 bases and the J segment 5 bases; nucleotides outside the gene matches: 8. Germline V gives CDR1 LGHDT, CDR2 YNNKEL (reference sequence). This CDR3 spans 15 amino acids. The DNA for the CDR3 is TGTGCCAGCAGCCCACCCGGGACAGGGTGGGAGACCCAGTACTTC. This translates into CASSPPGTGWETQYF.

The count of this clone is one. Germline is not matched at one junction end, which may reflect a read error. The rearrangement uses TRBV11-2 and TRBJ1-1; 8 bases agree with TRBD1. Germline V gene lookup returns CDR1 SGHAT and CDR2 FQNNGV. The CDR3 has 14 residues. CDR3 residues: CASSLDRGNTEAFF. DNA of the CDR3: TGTGCCAGCAGCCTAGACAGGGGAAACACTGAAGCTTTCTTT.

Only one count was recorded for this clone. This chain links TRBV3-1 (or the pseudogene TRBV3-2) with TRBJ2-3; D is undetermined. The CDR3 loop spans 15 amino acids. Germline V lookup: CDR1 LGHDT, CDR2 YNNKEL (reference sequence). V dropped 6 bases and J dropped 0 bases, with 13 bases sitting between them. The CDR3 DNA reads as TGTGCCAGCAGTCTTAGCTGGTCTAGCACAGATACGCAGTATTTT. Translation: CASSLSWSSTDTQYF.

CDR3 residues: CASSLPTGKGTEAFF. The CDR3, as DNA: TGTGCCAGTAGTCTACCGACAGGGAAGGGCACTGAAGCTTTCTTT. This sequence joins TRBV19 and TRBJ1-1; TRBD1 agrees at 7 bases. Trimming removed 5 bases from V and 4 bases from J; junction bases left unmatched: 10. This CDR3 comprises 15 residues. The germline gives CDR1 LNHDA, CDR2 SQIVND (reference sequence).

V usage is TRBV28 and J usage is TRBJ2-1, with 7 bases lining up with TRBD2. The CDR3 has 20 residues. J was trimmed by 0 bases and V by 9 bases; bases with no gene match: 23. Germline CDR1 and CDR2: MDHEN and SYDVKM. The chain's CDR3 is CASLPAGATPRRSSYNEQFF. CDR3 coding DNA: TGTGCCAGTCTCCCGGCGGGAGCGACGCCACGAAGGAGCTCCTACAATGAGCAGTTCTTC. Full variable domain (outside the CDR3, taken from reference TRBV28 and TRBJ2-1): DVKVTQSSRYLVKRTGEKVFLECVQDMDHENMFWYRQDPGLGLRLIYFSYDVKMKEKGDIPEGYSVSREKKERFSLILESASTNQTSMYLCASLPAGATPRRSSYNEQFFGPGTRLTVL.

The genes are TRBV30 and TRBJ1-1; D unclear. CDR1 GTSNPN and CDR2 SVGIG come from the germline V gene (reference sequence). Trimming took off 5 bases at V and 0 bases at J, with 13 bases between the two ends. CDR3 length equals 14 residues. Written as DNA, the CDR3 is TGTGCCTGGTCTGCGGTGACGGTGAACACTGAAGCTTTCTTT. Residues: CAWSAVTVNTEAFF. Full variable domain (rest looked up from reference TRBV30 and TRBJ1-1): SQTIHQWPATLVQPVGSPLSLECTVEGTSNPNLYWYRQAAGRGLQLLFYSVGIGQISSEVPQNLSASRPQDRQFILSSKKLLLSDSGFYLCAWSAVTVNTEAFFGQGTRLTVV.

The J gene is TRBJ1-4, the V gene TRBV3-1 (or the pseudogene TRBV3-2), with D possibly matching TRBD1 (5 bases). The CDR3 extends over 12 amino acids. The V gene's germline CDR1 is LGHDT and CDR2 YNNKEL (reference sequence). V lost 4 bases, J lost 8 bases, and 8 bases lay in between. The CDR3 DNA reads TGTGCCAGCAGCCCACACAGGGAAAAACTGTTTTTT. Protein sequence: CASSPHREKLFF.

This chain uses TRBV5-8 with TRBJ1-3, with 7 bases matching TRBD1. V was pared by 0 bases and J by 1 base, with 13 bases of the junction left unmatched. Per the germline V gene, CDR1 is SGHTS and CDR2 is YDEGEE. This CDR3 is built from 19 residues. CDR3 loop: CASSLGTLVRGRSGNTIYF. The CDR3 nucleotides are TGTGCCAGCAGCTTGGGGACCCTCGTAAGGGGGCGATCTGGAAACACCATATATTTT.

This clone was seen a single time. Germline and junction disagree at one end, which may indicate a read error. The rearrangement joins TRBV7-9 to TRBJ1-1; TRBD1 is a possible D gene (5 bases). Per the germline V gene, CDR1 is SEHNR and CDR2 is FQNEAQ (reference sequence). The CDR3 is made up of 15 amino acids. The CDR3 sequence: CASSLAQGSGTEAFF. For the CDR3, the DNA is TGTGCCAGCAGCCTAGCCCAGGGCAGTGGGACTGAAGCTTTCTTT.

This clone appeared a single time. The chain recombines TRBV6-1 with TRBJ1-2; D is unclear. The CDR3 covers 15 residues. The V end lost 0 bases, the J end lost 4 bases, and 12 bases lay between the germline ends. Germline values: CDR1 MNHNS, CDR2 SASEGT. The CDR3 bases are TGTGCCAGCAGTGAAGCGAGGGCAGGCGTCTATGGCTACACCTTC. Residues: CASSEARAGVYGYTF.

Written as DNA, the CDR3 is TGTGCCAGCAGTTACTCGTCCGCGGGCACAGATACGCAGTATTTT. The encoded protein is CASSYSSAGTDTQYF. The V call is TRBV6-6, the J call TRBJ2-3; D is ambiguous. This CDR3 is 15 amino acids long. The germline V and J ends were trimmed by 0 bases and 1 base, with 8 bases remaining between them. Germline V gives CDR1 MNHNY, CDR2 SVGAGI (reference sequence).

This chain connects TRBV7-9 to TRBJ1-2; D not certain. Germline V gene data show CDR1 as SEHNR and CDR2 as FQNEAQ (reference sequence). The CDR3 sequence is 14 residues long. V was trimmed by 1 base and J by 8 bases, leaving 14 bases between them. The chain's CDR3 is CASSLVQVRNGYTF. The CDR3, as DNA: TGTGCCAGCAGCTTAGTGCAGGTGCGAAACGGCTACACCTTC.

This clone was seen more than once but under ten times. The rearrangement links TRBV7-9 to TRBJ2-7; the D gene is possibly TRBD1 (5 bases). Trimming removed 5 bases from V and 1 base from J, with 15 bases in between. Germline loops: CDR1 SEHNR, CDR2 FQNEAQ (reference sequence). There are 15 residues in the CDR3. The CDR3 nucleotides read TGTGCCAGCAGCCTCGACAGCTCCGTTTCCTACGAGCAGTACTTC. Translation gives CASSLDSSVSYEQYF.

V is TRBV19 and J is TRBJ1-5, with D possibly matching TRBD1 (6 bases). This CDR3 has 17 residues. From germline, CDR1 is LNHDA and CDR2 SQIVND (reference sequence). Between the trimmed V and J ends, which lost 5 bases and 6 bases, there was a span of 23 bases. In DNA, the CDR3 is TGTGCCAGTAGTTTCCACAGGGAAGCCCCACGATTTCAGCCCCAGCATTTT. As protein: CASSFHREAPRFQPQHF.

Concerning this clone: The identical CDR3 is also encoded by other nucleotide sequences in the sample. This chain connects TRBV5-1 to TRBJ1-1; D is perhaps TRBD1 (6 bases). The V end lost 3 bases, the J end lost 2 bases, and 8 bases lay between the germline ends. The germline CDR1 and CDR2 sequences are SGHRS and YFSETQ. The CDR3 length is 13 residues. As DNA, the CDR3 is TGCGCCAGCAGCTCACAGGGTAACACTGAAGCTTTCTTT. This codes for CASSSQGNTEAFF. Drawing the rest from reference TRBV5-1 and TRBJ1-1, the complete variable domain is KAGVTQTPRYLIKTRGQQVTLSCSPISGHRSVSWYQQTPGQGLQFLFEYFSETQRNKGNFPGRFSGRQFSNSRSEMNVSTLELGDSALYLCASSSQGNTEAFFGQGTRLTVV.